In this sample, the clone carrying this T cell receptor beta chain turned up a few times. V lost 3 bases to trimming and J lost 3 bases, with 18 bases between them. CDR3 length equals 17 residues. Germline values: CDR1 LNHDA, CDR2 SQIVND (reference sequence). TCR beta chains were sequenced at survey level with immunoSEQ. Sequenced by immunoSEQ multiplex PCR; TCRdb stores in-frame clones only, minus some. The sample comprises 45,000 to 60,000 clones, 85% to 95% of which are singletons, and roughly 10% rests with the top ten. The origin of this receptor is a man aged 35-49 years with rheumatoid arthritis. The chain joins TRBV19 to TRBJ1-5; D not certain. Source material: PBMCs. The CDR3 reads CASSIAFLMWDNQPQHF. The CDR3 bases are TGTGCCAGTAGTATTGCTTTTCTAATGTGGGACAATCAGCCCCAGCATTTT.